This entry describes one TCR beta chain. These data belong to a study of blood T cell repertoires in COVID-19. Whole-study context: Samples taken during acute and convalescent COVID-19 were collected in the United States, Italy and Spain. PBMCs, B-cell-depleted T cells, or T cells provided the cDNA or gDNA that made up the material.

As originally analysed: By means of reference gene primer amplification, nucleated cell counts were estimated. Produced via immunoSEQ multiplex PCR; TCRdb's table is partial and in-frame only. V and J calls and clone size follow that table, whereas D and trimming were derived from the DNA. The sample holds about 160,000 clones; 78% are singletons and the top ten take roughly 13%. Sequencing was carried out using peripheral blood. The sequence derives from an elderly woman with acute or convalescent COVID-19.

The CDR3 here is CASSYSRVGDTEAFF. In DNA, the CDR3 is TGTGCCAGCAGTTACTCACGGGTTGGCGACACTGAAGCTTTCTTT. The chain has TRBV6-5 and TRBJ1-1; D unresolved. This CDR3 region has 15 residues. Trimming took 0 bases from V and 3 from J, leaving 11 bases between them. Germline CDR1 and CDR2: MNHEY and SVGAGI.